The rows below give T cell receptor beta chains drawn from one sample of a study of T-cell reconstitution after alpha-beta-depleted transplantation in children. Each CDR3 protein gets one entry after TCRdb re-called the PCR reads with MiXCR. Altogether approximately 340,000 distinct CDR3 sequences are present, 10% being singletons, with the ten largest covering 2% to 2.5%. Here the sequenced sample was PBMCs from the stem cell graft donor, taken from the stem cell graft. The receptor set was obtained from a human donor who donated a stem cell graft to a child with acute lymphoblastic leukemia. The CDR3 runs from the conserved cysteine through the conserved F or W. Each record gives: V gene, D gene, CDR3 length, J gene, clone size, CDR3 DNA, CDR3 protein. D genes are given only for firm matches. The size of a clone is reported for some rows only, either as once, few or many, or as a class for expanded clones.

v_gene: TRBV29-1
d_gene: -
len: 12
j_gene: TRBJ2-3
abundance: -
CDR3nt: TGCAGCGTTGAGGGCAGCACAGATACGCAGTATTTT
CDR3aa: CSVEGSTDTQYF

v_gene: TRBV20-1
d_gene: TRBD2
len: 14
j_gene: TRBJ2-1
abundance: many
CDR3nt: TGCAGTGCTAGAGATTTAGCGGGCTACAATGAGCAGTTCTTC
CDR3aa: CSARDLAGYNEQFF

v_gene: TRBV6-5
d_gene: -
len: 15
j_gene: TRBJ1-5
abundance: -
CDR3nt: TGTGCCAGCAGTCACAGGTCTGGAGGCAATCAGCCCCAGCATTTT
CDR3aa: CASSHRSGGNQPQHF

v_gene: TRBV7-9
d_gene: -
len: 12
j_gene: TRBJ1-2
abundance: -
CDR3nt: TGTGCCAGCAGCCTAAGAAACGCTGGCTACACCTTC
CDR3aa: CASSLRNAGYTF

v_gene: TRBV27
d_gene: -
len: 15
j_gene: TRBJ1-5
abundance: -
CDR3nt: TGTGCCAGCAGCGACGTCGGCTCATCAAATCAGCCCCAGCATTTT
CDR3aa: CASSDVGSSNQPQHF

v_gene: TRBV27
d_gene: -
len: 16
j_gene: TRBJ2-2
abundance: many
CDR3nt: TGTGCCAGCAGTTTTCAAGCGGGCCGTGGCACCGGGGAGCTGTTTTTT
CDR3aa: CASSFQAGRGTGELFF

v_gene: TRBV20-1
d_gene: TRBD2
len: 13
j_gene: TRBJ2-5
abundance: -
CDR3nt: TGCAGTGGGAGCGGGGACGGTTGGAAGACCCAGTACTTC
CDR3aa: CSGSGDGWKTQYF

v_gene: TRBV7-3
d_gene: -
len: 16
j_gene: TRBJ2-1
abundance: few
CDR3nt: TGTGCCAGCAGCTTAGACCAGCGCCTCAAGAGGGATGAGCAGTTCTTC
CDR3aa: CASSLDQRLKRDEQFF

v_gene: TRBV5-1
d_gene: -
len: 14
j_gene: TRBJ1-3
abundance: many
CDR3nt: TGCGCCAGCAGCTTGGTCGGGGCAGGAAACACCATATATTTT
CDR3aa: CASSLVGAGNTIYF

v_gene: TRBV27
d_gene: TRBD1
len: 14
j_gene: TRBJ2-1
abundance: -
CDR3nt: TGTGCCAGCAGAAGACAGGGGGGGGTTAATGAGCAGTTCTTC
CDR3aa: CASRRQGGVNEQFF

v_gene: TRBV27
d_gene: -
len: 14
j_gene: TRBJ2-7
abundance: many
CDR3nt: TGTGCCAGCCGCAGGGCTCCAGGGCCATACGAGCAGTACTTC
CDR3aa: CASRRAPGPYEQYF

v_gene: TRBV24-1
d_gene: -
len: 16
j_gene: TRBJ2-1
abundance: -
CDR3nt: TGTGCCACCAGTGACCCCCTAGCGATATCCTACAATGAGCAGTTCTTC
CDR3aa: CATSDPLAISYNEQFF

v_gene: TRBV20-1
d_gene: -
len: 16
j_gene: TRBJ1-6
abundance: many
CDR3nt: TGCAGCGCTAGGGAGGGGGGCAGGTCCTATAATTCACCCCTCCACTTT
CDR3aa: CSAREGGRSYNSPLHF

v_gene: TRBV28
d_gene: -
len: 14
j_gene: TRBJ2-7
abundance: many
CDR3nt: TGTGCCAGCTCTTCAGGGGCCAGCTCCTACGAGCAGTACTTC
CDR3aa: CASSSGASSYEQYF

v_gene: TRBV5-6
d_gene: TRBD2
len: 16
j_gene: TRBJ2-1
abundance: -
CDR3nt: TGTGCCAGCACTAACCTGGCGGGAGAAGTCTACAATGAGCAGTTCTTC
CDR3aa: CASTNLAGEVYNEQFF

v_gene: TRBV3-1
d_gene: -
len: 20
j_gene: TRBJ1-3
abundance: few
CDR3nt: TGTGCCAGCAGCCCTACTCCTGGCCAACCGGACGGGGGCTCTGGAAACACCATATATTTT
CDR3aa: CASSPTPGQPDGGSGNTIYF

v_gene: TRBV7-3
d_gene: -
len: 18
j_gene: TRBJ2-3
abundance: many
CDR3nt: TGTGCCAGCAGCTTAGGGATTGGCGGTCCGGTCAGCACAGATACGCAGTATTTT
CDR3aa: CASSLGIGGPVSTDTQYF

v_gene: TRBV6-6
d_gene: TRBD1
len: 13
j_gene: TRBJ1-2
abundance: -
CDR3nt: TGTGCCAGCAGTTACTCGGCAGGGGGTGGCTACACCTTC
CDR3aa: CASSYSAGGGYTF

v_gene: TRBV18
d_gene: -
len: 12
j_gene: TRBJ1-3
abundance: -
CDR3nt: TGTGCCAGCTCACCGCGACCCGACACCATATATTTT
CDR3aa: CASSPRPDTIYF

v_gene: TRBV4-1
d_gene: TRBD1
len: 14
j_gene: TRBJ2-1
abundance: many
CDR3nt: TGCGCCAGCAGCCAAGACGAGGGACAGGGGGCTTCTTTCTTC
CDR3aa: CASSQDEGQGASFF

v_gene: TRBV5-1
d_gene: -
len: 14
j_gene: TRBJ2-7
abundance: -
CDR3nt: TGCGCCAGCAGCCAGTCGGGGTCCCCTAACGAGCAGTACTTC
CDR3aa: CASSQSGSPNEQYF

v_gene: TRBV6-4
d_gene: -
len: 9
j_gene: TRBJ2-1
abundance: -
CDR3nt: TGTGCCAGCAGTGACTCGCCGTTCTTC
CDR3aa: CASSDSPFF

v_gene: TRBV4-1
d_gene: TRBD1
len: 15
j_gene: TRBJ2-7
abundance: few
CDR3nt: TGCGCCAGCAGCCAAGCCGGGACAGGTATCTACGAGCAGTACTTC
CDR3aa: CASSQAGTGIYEQYF

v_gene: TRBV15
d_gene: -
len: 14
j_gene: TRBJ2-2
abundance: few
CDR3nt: TGTGCCACCAGACCCACAGGAGACACCGGGGAGCTGTTTTTT
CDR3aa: CATRPTGDTGELFF

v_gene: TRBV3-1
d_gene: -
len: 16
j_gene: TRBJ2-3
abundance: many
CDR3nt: TGTGCCAGCAGCCAAGTACTGGACCCCGGGAAAGATACGCAGTATTTT
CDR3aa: CASSQVLDPGKDTQYF

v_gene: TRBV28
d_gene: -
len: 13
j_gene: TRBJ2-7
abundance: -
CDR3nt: TGTGCCAGCGTCCGGGGAGGAGGGCAAGAGCAGTACTTC
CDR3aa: CASVRGGGQEQYF

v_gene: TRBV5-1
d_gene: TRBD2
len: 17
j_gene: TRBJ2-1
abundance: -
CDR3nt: TGCGCCAGCAGCTTGGGTCCGGGACTAGGAGGTGGCTATGAGCAGTTCTTC
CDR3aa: CASSLGPGLGGGYEQFF

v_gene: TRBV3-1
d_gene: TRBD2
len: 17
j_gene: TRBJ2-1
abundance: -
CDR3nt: TGTGCCAGCAGCCAAGATCCGGGACTAGCGGCCGGCAATGAGCAGTTCTTC
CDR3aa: CASSQDPGLAAGNEQFF

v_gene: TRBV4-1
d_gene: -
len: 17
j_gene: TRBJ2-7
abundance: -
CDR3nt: TGCGCCAGCAGCCACAGGGGTGCCGGGACATTCTCCTACGAGCAGTACTTC
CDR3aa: CASSHRGAGTFSYEQYF

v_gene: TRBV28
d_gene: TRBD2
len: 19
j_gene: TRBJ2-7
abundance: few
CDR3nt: TGTGCCAGCACCCCGCCCCCCGGGACTAGCGGGAGAAGTGTTTACGAGCAGTACTTC
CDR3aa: CASTPPPGTSGRSVYEQYF

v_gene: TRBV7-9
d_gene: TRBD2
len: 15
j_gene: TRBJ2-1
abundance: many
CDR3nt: TGTGCCAGCAGTCCTAGCGGGAGTCCCTACAATGAGCAGTTCTTC
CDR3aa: CASSPSGSPYNEQFF

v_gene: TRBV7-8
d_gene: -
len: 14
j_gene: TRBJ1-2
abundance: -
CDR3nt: TGTGCCAGCAGCTTAGGGATAGGGGCCTATGGCTACACCTTC
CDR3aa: CASSLGIGAYGYTF

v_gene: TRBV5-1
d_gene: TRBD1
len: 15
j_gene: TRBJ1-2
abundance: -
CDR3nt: TGCGCCAGCAGCCTGCAACCAGGGGGCGGCTATGGCTACACCTTC
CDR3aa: CASSLQPGGGYGYTF

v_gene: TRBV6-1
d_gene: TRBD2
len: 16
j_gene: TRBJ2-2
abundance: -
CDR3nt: TGTGCCAGCAGACTACTAGCGGGAGGAGAAGCCGGGGAGCTGTTTTTT
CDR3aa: CASRLLAGGEAGELFF

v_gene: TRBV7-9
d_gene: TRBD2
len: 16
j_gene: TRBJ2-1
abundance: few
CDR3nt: TGTGCCAGCAGCTCAAGCGGGAGGGCCTATAGCTGGGAGCAGTTCTTC
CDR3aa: CASSSSGRAYSWEQFF

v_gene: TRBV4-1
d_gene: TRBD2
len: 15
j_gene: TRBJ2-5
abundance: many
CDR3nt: TGCGCCAGCAGCCAAGGTTTAGCGGGAGTGGAGACCCAGTACTTC
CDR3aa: CASSQGLAGVETQYF

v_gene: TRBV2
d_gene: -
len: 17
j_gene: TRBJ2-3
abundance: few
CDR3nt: TGTGCCAGCAGTGAAAGGGGCCGGGTCCGAGGGACAGATACGCAGTATTTT
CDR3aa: CASSERGRVRGTDTQYF

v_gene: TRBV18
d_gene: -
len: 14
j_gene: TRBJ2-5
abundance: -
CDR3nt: TGTGCCAGCTCACCGCCGGGCCTGCCGGAGACCCAGTACTTC
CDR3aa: CASSPPGLPETQYF

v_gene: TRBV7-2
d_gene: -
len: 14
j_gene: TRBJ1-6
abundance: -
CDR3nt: TGTGCCAGCAACCCTGTAGGCGTAAATTCACCCCTCCACTTT
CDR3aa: CASNPVGVNSPLHF

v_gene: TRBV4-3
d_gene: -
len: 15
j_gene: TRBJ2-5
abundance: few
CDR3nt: TGCGCCAGCAGCCAAGTAACAGGGAGAGAAGAGACCCAGTACTTC
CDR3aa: CASSQVTGREETQYF

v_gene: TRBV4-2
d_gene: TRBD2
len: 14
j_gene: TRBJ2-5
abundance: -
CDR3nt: TGTGCCAGCAGCCGTAGCGGGAGGGGGGAGACCCAGTACTTC
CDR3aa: CASSRSGRGETQYF

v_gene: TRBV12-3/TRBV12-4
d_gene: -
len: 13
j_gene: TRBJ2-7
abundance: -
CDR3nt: TGTGCCAGCAGCCTAAGCGGGCTCTACGAGCAGTACTTC
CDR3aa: CASSLSGLYEQYF

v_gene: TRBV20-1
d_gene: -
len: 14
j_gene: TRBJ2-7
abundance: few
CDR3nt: TGCAGTGCCGAGGGAGTAGACCTTACCTACGAGCAGTACTTC
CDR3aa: CSAEGVDLTYEQYF

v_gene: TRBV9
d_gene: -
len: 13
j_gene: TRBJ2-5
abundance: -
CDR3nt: TGTGCCAGCAGCGACCACAGGGACGGGACCCAGTACTTC
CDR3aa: CASSDHRDGTQYF

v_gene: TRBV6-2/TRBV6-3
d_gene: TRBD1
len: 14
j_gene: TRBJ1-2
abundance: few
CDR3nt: TGTGCCAGCAGTAAACCCCGGACAGGCGTTGGCTACACCTTC
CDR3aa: CASSKPRTGVGYTF

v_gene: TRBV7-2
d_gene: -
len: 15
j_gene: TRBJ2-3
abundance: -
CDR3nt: TGTGCCAGCAGCTTCTCCAGTGCTCACACAGATACGCAGTATTTT
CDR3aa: CASSFSSAHTDTQYF

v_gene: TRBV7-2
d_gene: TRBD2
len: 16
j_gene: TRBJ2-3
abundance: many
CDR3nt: TGTGCCAGCAGCTCGACTAGCGGGATTAGCACAGATACGCAGTATTTT
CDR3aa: CASSSTSGISTDTQYF

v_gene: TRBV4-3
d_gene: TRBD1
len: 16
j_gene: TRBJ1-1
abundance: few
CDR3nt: TGCGCCAGCAGCCAAGTAACGGGACAGCCGAACACTGAAGCTTTCTTT
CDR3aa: CASSQVTGQPNTEAFF

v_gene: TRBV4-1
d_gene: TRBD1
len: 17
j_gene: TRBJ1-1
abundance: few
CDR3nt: TGCGCCAGCAGCCGATTGACAGGGCCCCCGTTGAACACTGAAGCTTTCTTT
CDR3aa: CASSRLTGPPLNTEAFF

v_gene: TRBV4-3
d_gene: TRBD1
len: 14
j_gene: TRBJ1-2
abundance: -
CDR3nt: TGCGCCAGCAGCTCCCGGACAGGGAGAAGTGGCTACACCTTC
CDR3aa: CASSSRTGRSGYTF

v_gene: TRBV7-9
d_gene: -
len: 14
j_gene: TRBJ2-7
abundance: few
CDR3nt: TGTGCCAGCAGAAAGAGAGACGGTACCTACGAGCAGTACTTC
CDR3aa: CASRKRDGTYEQYF